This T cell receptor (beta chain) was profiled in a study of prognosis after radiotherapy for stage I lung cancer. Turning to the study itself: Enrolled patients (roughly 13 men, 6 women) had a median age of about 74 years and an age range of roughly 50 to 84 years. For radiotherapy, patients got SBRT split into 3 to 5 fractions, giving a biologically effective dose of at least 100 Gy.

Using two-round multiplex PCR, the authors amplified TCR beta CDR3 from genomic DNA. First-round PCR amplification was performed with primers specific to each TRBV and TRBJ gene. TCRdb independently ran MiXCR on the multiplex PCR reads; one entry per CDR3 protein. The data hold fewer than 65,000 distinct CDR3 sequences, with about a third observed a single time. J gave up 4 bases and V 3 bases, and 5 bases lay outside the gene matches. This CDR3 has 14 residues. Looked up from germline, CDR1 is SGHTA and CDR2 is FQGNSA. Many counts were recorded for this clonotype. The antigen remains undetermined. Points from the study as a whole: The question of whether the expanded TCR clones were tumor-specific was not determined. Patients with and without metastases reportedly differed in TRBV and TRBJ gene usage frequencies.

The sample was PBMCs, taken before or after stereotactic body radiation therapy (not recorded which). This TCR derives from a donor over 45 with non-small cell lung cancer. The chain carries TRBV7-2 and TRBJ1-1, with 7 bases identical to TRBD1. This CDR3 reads CASSFVPGGTEAFF. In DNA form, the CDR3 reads TGTGCCAGCAGCTTCGTGCCAGGGGGCACTGAAGCTTTCTTT.